Listed below are T cell receptor beta chains from one sample, sequenced in a study of T cells after yellow fever vaccination. TCRdb reprocessed the 5' RACE reads with MiXCR, giving one entry per CDR3 protein. This sample yields around 530,000 distinct CDR3 sequences, of which about 17% are seen a single time; about 18% belongs to the top ten. The sequencing here drew on PBMCs, taken 5 days after the first yellow fever vaccination. All receptors derive from a young man who received the YFV17D yellow fever vaccine. CDR3s include the opening cysteine and the closing phenylalanine or tryptophan. A D gene is named only where the DNA matches it firmly. The size of a clone is reported for some rows only, either as once, few or many, or as a class for expanded clones.

V gene: TRBV24-1; clone size: few; J gene: TRBJ1-1; D gene: -; CDR3 length: 11; CDR3 protein: CATSDFSGAFF; CDR3 DNA: TGTGCCACCAGTGATTTTTCAGGAGCTTTCTTT
V gene: TRBV4-1; clone size: few; J gene: TRBJ1-6; D gene: -; CDR3 length: 14; CDR3 protein: CASSQDGGYSPLHF; CDR3 DNA: TGCGCCAGCAGCCAAGACGGTGGATATTCACCCCTCCACTTT
V gene: TRBV3-1; clone size: few; J gene: TRBJ1-5; D gene: -; CDR3 length: 13; CDR3 protein: CASSEGEDQPQHF; CDR3 DNA: TGTGCCAGCAGTGAGGGGGAGGACCAGCCCCAGCATTTT
V gene: TRBV20-1; clone size: -; J gene: TRBJ2-7; D gene: TRBD2; CDR3 length: 14; CDR3 protein: CSATRTSSSYEQYF; CDR3 DNA: TGCAGTGCTACCAGGACTAGCTCTTCCTACGAGCAGTACTTC
V gene: TRBV4-1; clone size: -; J gene: TRBJ1-1; D gene: -; CDR3 length: 15; CDR3 protein: CASSQKWMVNTEAFF; CDR3 DNA: TGCGCCAGCAGCCAGAAGTGGATGGTGAACACTGAAGCTTTCTTT
V gene: TRBV3-1; clone size: many; J gene: TRBJ2-2; D gene: -; CDR3 length: 17; CDR3 protein: CASSQYPPGGNTGELFF; CDR3 DNA: TGTGCCAGCAGCCAATACCCCCCCGGGGGGAACACCGGGGAGCTGTTTTTT
V gene: TRBV5-1; clone size: few; J gene: TRBJ2-3; D gene: -; CDR3 length: 15; CDR3 protein: CASSPSVRVTDTQYF; CDR3 DNA: TGCGCCAGCAGCCCCTCTGTACGGGTGACAGATACGCAGTATTTT
V gene: TRBV2; clone size: -; J gene: TRBJ1-5; D gene: TRBD1; CDR3 length: 18; CDR3 protein: CASSELGQGFLGNQPQHF; CDR3 DNA: TGTGCCAGCAGTGAATTGGGACAGGGGTTTTTGGGGAATCAGCCCCAGCATTTT
V gene: TRBV18; clone size: -; J gene: TRBJ1-1; D gene: -; CDR3 length: 18; CDR3 protein: CASSPPKVSPLANTEAFF; CDR3 DNA: TGTGCCAGCTCACCCCCTAAGGTCAGCCCGTTGGCAAACACTGAAGCTTTCTTT
V gene: TRBV4-1; clone size: many; J gene: TRBJ1-4; D gene: TRBD1; CDR3 length: 14; CDR3 protein: CASSPGTGDEKLFF; CDR3 DNA: TGCGCCAGCAGCCCAGGGACAGGGGACGAAAAACTGTTTTTT
V gene: TRBV7-2; clone size: -; J gene: TRBJ1-5; D gene: -; CDR3 length: 17; CDR3 protein: CASSLWGRGGSNQPQHF; CDR3 DNA: TGTGCCAGCAGCTTATGGGGGAGAGGGGGTAGCAATCAGCCCCAGCATTTT
V gene: TRBV3-1; clone size: -; J gene: TRBJ2-5; D gene: -; CDR3 length: 12; CDR3 protein: CASSHTQETQYF; CDR3 DNA: TGTGCCAGCAGCCACACTCAAGAGACCCAGTACTTC
V gene: TRBV20-1; clone size: few; J gene: TRBJ1-2; D gene: -; CDR3 length: 13; CDR3 protein: CSARSQGDVGYTF; CDR3 DNA: TGCAGTGCTCGGTCCCAAGGGGATGTTGGCTACACCTTC
V gene: TRBV2; clone size: few; J gene: TRBJ2-2; D gene: TRBD2; CDR3 length: 14; CDR3 protein: CASNPGLNTGELFF; CDR3 DNA: TGTGCCAGCAACCCGGGACTAAACACCGGGGAGCTGTTTTTT
V gene: TRBV18; clone size: few; J gene: TRBJ2-5; D gene: -; CDR3 length: 14; CDR3 protein: CASSPTTRGETQYF; CDR3 DNA: TGTGCCAGCTCACCGACGACTAGGGGAGAGACCCAGTACTTC
V gene: TRBV5-1; clone size: few; J gene: TRBJ1-2; D gene: TRBD1; CDR3 length: 15; CDR3 protein: CASSNPDRGPGGYTF; CDR3 DNA: TGCGCCAGCAGCAACCCGGACAGGGGGCCGGGCGGCTACACCTTC
V gene: TRBV12-3/TRBV12-4; clone size: -; J gene: TRBJ2-7; D gene: -; CDR3 length: 16; CDR3 protein: CASSLAHRDPSYEQYF; CDR3 DNA: TGTGCCAGCAGTTTAGCCCACCGGGATCCTTCCTACGAGCAGTACTTC
V gene: TRBV6-5; clone size: -; J gene: TRBJ1-1; D gene: -; CDR3 length: 14; CDR3 protein: CASSWTDLNTEAFF; CDR3 DNA: TGTGCCAGCAGTTGGACTGATTTGAACACTGAAGCTTTCTTT
V gene: TRBV20-1; clone size: -; J gene: TRBJ1-5; D gene: -; CDR3 length: 13; CDR3 protein: CSVSGVLDQPQHF; CDR3 DNA: TGCAGTGTCTCAGGGGTTTTGGATCAGCCCCAGCATTTT
V gene: TRBV5-1; clone size: few; J gene: TRBJ2-6; D gene: -; CDR3 length: 14; CDR3 protein: CASSLALGANVLTF; CDR3 DNA: TGCGCCAGCAGCTTGGCCCTCGGGGCCAACGTCCTGACTTTC
V gene: TRBV5-1; clone size: -; J gene: TRBJ1-6; D gene: TRBD1; CDR3 length: 15; CDR3 protein: CASSLTGQGRSPLHF; CDR3 DNA: TGCGCCAGCAGCTTGACTGGACAGGGTCGATCACCCCTCCACTTT
V gene: TRBV7-2; clone size: -; J gene: TRBJ1-2; D gene: TRBD1; CDR3 length: 14; CDR3 protein: CASSLGGQAGSYTF; CDR3 DNA: TGTGCCAGCAGCTTAGGAGGACAGGCCGGCAGCTACACCTTC
V gene: TRBV4-2; clone size: -; J gene: TRBJ1-6; D gene: -; CDR3 length: 15; CDR3 protein: CASSSETSTNSPLHF; CDR3 DNA: TGTGCCAGCAGCTCCGAGACATCGACTAATTCACCCCTCCACTTT
V gene: TRBV7-9; clone size: -; J gene: TRBJ2-7; D gene: -; CDR3 length: 13; CDR3 protein: CASSLAVHYEQYF; CDR3 DNA: TGTGCCAGCAGCTTAGCGGTGCACTACGAGCAGTACTTC
V gene: TRBV12-3/TRBV12-4; clone size: few; J gene: TRBJ1-5; D gene: TRBD1; CDR3 length: 16; CDR3 protein: CASSLKFGQGWQPQHF; CDR3 DNA: TGTGCCAGCAGTTTAAAGTTCGGACAGGGGTGGCAGCCCCAGCATTTT
V gene: TRBV7-2; clone size: -; J gene: TRBJ1-1; D gene: -; CDR3 length: 16; CDR3 protein: CASSPYIPDSGGAAFF; CDR3 DNA: TGTGCCAGCAGCCCCTACATACCGGACAGCGGAGGTGCAGCTTTCTTT
V gene: TRBV9; clone size: -; J gene: TRBJ2-1; D gene: TRBD2; CDR3 length: 16; CDR3 protein: CASSVEAGGLYNEQFF; CDR3 DNA: TGTGCCAGCAGCGTAGAGGCGGGGGGGCTTTACAATGAGCAGTTCTTC